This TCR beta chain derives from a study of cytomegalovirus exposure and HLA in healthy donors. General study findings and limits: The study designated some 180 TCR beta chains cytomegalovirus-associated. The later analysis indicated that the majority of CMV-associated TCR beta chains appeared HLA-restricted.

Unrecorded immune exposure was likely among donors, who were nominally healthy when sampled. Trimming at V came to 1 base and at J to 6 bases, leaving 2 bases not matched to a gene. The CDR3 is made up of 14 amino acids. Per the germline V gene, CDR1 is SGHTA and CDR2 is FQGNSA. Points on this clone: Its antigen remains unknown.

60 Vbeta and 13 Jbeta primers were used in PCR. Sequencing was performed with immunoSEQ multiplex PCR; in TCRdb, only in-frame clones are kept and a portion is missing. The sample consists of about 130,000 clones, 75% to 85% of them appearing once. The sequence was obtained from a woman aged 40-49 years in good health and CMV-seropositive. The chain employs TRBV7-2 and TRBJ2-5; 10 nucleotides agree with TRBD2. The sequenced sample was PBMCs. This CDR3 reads CASSLDSGGQTQYF. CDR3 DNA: TGTGCCAGCAGCTTAGATAGCGGGGGGCAGACCCAGTACTTC. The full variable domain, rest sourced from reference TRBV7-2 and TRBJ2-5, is GAGVSQSPSNKVTEKGKDVELRCDPISGHTALYWYRQSLGQGLEFLIYFQGNSAPDKSGLPSDRFSAERTGGSVSTLTIQRTQQEDSAVYLCASSLDSGGQTQYFGPGTRLLVL.